The present entry profiles one T cell receptor beta chain with its context. The data were obtained in a study of T cell responses to AZD1222 COVID-19 vaccine. The protocol was immunoSEQ multiplex PCR, while the TCRdb copy is restricted to in-frame clones and leaves out a portion. The sample consists of about 120,000 clones, 80% to 95% of them appearing once. With 2 bases clipped from V and 2 bases from J, the junction kept 5 bases outside the gene matches. This CDR3 comprises 15 residues. Germline V CDR1 and CDR2: KGHSH, LQKENI. This material consisted of peripheral blood, taken 28 days after the second AZD1222 dose. The sequence came from an adult who received the AZD1222 COVID-19 vaccine. The rearrangement links TRBV18 to TRBJ1-2, with 7 bases lining up with TRBD1. CDR3: CASSPSGQENYGYTF. The CDR3 nucleotides read TGTGCCAGCTCACCATCAGGACAGGAAAACTATGGCTACACCTTC.